The 23 T cell receptor beta chains below were found in one sample sequenced in a study of Graves' ophthalmopathy and Graves' hyperthyroidism. Amplification targeted the TCR beta CDR3 regions, with RNA transcripts as the source material. Second-round multiplex PCR came after a first-round RT-PCR that employed HTBI primers. TCRdb independently ran MiXCR on the multiplex PCR reads; one entry per CDR3 protein. The sample lists approximately 700,000 distinct CDR3 sequences, 35% to 50% occurring once. What was sequenced was peripheral blood. The source is an adult man with Graves' ophthalmopathy.

Many counts were recorded for this clonotype. This chain connects TRBV10-3 to TRBJ2-5; D is uncertain. CDR3 length equals 14 residues. V was trimmed by 0 bases and J by 1 base, leaving 6 bases between them. Germline V gene lookup returns CDR1 ENHRY and CDR2 SYGVKD. The CDR3: CAISESAAQETQYF. The CDR3 DNA is TGTGCCATCAGTGAGTCGGCAGCCCAAGAGACCCAGTACTTC.

This clonotype was detected a few times. The chain couples TRBV20-1 to TRBJ1-2; the D is unclear. The V end was cut by 7 bases, the J end by 2 bases, with 8 bases between. The germline V gene encodes CDR1 DFQATT and CDR2 SNEGSKA (reference sequence). This CDR3 has 11 residues. The CDR3: CSVRQNYGYTF. In nucleotides, the CDR3 is TGCAGTGTCCGGCAGAACTATGGCTACACCTTC.

Concerning this clonotype itself: Sequence at one end of the junction differs from germline and may be a read error. The V gene is TRBV10-3, the J gene TRBJ1-3, with a weak D call TRBD1 (6 bases). Germline V gene data show CDR1 as ENHRY and CDR2 as SYGVKD. This CDR3 has 17 residues. The CDR3 reads CASSYSRQGISGNTIYF. The CDR3 nucleotides are TGTGCCAGCAGTTACTCGCGTCAGGGGATCTCTGGAAACACCATATATTTT.

This chain joins TRBV25-1 and TRBJ1-6, with 8 bases aligning to TRBD1. J gave up 4 bases and V 6 bases, and 5 bases lay outside the gene matches. The CDR3 is made up of 15 amino acids. The V gene's germline CDR1 is MGHDK and CDR2 SYGVNS. In nucleotides, the CDR3 is TGTGCCAGCAGATCGGGACAGGAATATAATTCACCCCTCCACTTT. Encoded protein: CASRSGQEYNSPLHF.

The V call is TRBV7-2, the J call TRBJ1-1; D ambiguous. CDR1 is SGHTA and CDR2 is FQGNSA in the germline V gene. V lost 0 bases, J lost 1 base, and 9 bases lay in between. The CDR3 spans 15 residues. The DNA of the CDR3 is TGTGCCAGCAGCTTAGCTGCACGGTCGAACACTGAAGCTTTCTTT. It translates to CASSLAARSNTEAFF. The complete variable domain, with remaining parts taken from reference TRBV7-2 and TRBJ1-1, reads GAGVSQSPSNKVTEKGKDVELRCDPISGHTALYWYRQSLGQGLEFLIYFQGNSAPDKSGLPSDRFSAERTGGSVSTLTIQRTQQEDSAVYLCASSLAARSNTEAFFGQGTRLTVV.

The genes are TRBV25-1 and TRBJ2-2, with D perhaps matching TRBD2 (5 bases). This CDR3 contains 14 residues. V lost 8 bases to trimming and J lost 6 bases, with 16 bases between them. Per germline, CDR1 MGHDK and CDR2 SYGVNS. Here the CDR3 reads CASSPLDSAGELFF. Written as DNA, the CDR3 is TGTGCCAGCTCTCCACTAGATTCGGCCGGGGAGCTGTTTTTT.

In this sample, this clonotype turned up many times. At one end, the junction sequence differs from germline, possibly due to a read error. This chain links TRBV10-3 with TRBJ1-2; D not certain. Germline CDR1 and CDR2: ENHRY and SYGVKD. The CDR3 length is 13 residues. The CDR3 reads CASSYGTNYGYTF. CDR3 coding DNA: TGTGCCAGCAGTTACGGGACTAACTATGGCTACACCTTC.

Ten or more counts support this clonotype. Germline and junction disagree at one end, which may indicate a read error. The V call is TRBV11-2, the J call TRBJ1-1; no clear D gene. This CDR3 has 13 amino acids. The germline V gene encodes CDR1 SGHAT and CDR2 FQNNGV. CDR3 in amino acids: CASRLAVSRVAFF. As DNA, the CDR3 is TGTGCCAGCAGATTAGCGGTGTCTCGAGTTGCTTTCTTT.

This chain joins TRBV10-3 and TRBJ2-5; 10 bases agree with TRBD1. Germline CDR1 and CDR2: ENHRY and SYGVKD. This CDR3 has 15 amino acids. The V segment lost 8 bases and the J segment 1 base; nucleotides outside the gene matches: 7. The CDR3 sequence is CAISGTGAPQETQYF. The CDR3 nucleotides are TGTGCCATCTCCGGGACAGGGGCCCCCCAAGAGACCCAGTACTTC.

The rearrangement links TRBV2 to TRBJ1-6; the match to TRBD1 covers 10 bases. CDR1 is SNHLY, CDR2 FYNNEI, per germline. The junction had 17 bases not matched to a gene; V was cut back by 7 bases and J by 14 bases. The CDR3 spans 16 residues. This CDR3 reads CASNPWRDRGLGALHF. Written as DNA, the CDR3 is TGTGCCAGCAACCCCTGGAGGGACAGGGGCTTGGGAGCCCTCCACTTT.

This clonotype was seen a few times. The chain links TRBV20-1 to TRBJ2-7; 8 bases are a match to TRBD2. Germline V gene lookup returns CDR1 DFQATT and CDR2 SNEGSKA (reference sequence). V lost 3 bases, J lost 5 bases, and 9 bases stayed unmatched. The CDR3 length is 14 residues. For the CDR3, the DNA is TGCAGTGCTAGTAACAGACTAGCGTGGAACGAGCAGTACTTC. The encoded protein is CSASNRLAWNEQYF.

CDR3 coding DNA: TGTGCCACCAGCACCCGAAGTTCAGGGAGCTCTGGTGGCTACACCTTC. Residues: CATSTRSSGSSGGYTF. J is TRBJ1-2 and V is TRBV15; a possible D gene is TRBD1 (5 bases). Trimming removed 4 bases at V and 7 bases at J, with 22 bases between. This CDR3 spans 16 amino acids. Germline CDR1 reads LNHNV; CDR2 reads YYDKDF (reference sequence).

This clonotype was seen ten or more times. V is TRBV7-9 and J is TRBJ1-1, with 7 bases aligning to TRBD1. J was trimmed by 0 bases and V by 5 bases; bases with no gene match: 9. There are 16 residues in the CDR3. The germline gives CDR1 SEHNR, CDR2 FQNEAQ (reference sequence). CDR3 sequence: CASSTRTGSMNTEAFF. The CDR3 DNA sequence: TGTGCCAGCAGCACCAGGACAGGAAGCATGAACACTGAAGCTTTCTTT.

V and J are TRBV25-1 and TRBJ2-3, with D perhaps TRBD1 (6 bases). Between the trimmed V and J ends, which lost 6 bases and 2 bases, there was a span of 9 bases. This CDR3 is built from 13 residues. Germline V CDR1 and CDR2: MGHDK, SYGVNS. This chain's CDR3 is CASRDSYTDTQYF. CDR3 in DNA: TGTGCCAGCAGGGACAGCTACACAGATACGCAGTATTTT.

This clonotype was picked up many times. This rearrangement joins TRBV2 to TRBJ1-2, with a tentative D call TRBD1 (6 bases). Germline loops: CDR1 SNHLY, CDR2 FYNNEI. This CDR3 region has 15 residues. Trimming left V 6 bases short and J 7 bases short, with 21 bases between. In DNA, the CDR3 is TGTGCCAGCAGCGCTCACAGGGTCCACCAAGGTGGCTACACCTTC. Amino acids: CASSAHRVHQGGYTF.

This clonotype was seen a handful of times. The genes are TRBV2 and TRBJ1-6; TRBD1 aligns across 10 bases. J was trimmed by 10 bases and V by 8 bases; bases with no gene match: 14. This CDR3 has 16 amino acids. Per germline, CDR1 SNHLY and CDR2 FYNNEI. CDR3 in amino acids: CASSPQTGTGASPLHF. In DNA, the CDR3 is TGTGCCAGCTCACCACAGACCGGGACAGGGGCCTCACCCCTCCACTTT.

In its sample, this clonotype was seen many times. The DNA of the CDR3 is TGTGCCATCAGTGCCCCTGGACAGGAACAGAATGGCTACACCTTC. Protein product: CAISAPGQEQNGYTF. V usage is TRBV10-3 and J usage is TRBJ1-2; 7 bases are a match to TRBD1. The ends lost 4 bases at V and 6 bases at J; junction bases unmatched: 11. CDR1 and CDR2 from the germline V gene are ENHRY and SYGVKD. CDR3 length equals 15 residues.

This chain connects TRBV20-1 to TRBJ2-7; a weak D match, TRBD1 (6 bases). Germline CDR1 DFQATT, CDR2 SNEGSKA (reference sequence). The germline V and J ends were trimmed by 7 bases and 3 bases, with 10 bases remaining between them. This CDR3 region has 11 residues. CDR3 sequence reads: CSVAGVYEQYV. The CDR3 bases are TGCAGTGTCGCAGGGGTCTACGAGCAGTACGTC.

This clonotype was found many times. V and J are TRBV7-2 and TRBJ1-2; D is uncertain. The CDR3 is 13 residues long. The V end lost 5 bases, the J end lost 1 base, and 8 bases lay between the germline ends. Germline assignment: CDR1 SGHTA and CDR2 FQGNSA. The CDR3: CASSNRVNYGYTF. The CDR3 DNA follows: TGTGCCAGCAGCAACAGAGTTAACTATGGCTACACCTTC. The variable domain in full, with the rest retrieved from reference TRBV7-2 and TRBJ1-2, is GAGVSQSPSNKVTEKGKDVELRCDPISGHTALYWYRQSLGQGLEFLIYFQGNSAPDKSGLPSDRFSAERTGGSVSTLTIQRTQQEDSAVYLCASSNRVNYGYTFGSGTRLTVV.

Remarks on this clonotype: A read error may account for a junction end that differs from germline. The chain couples TRBV5-1 to TRBJ1-1; 7 bases map to TRBD1. CDR1 and CDR2 (germline): SGHRS, YFSETQ. The CDR3 has 17 amino acids. As DNA, the CDR3 is TGTGCCAGCAGCTTGGGTAGGGGGCCTCGATCGAACACTGAAGCTTTCTTT. This encodes CASSLGRGPRSNTEAFF. Using reference TRBV5-1 and TRBJ1-1 for the parts outside the CDR3, the full variable domain is KAGVTQTPRYLIKTRGQQVTLSCSPISGHRSVSWYQQTPGQGLQFLFEYFSETQRNKGNFPGRFSGRQFSNSRSEMNVSTLELGDSALYLCASSLGRGPRSNTEAFFGQGTRLTVV.

This clonotype was detected many times. V is TRBV7-9 and J is TRBJ1-5; D is possibly TRBD1 (6 bases). Trimming cost V 5 bases and J 7 bases, with 15 bases left between them. Germline assignment: CDR1 SEHNR and CDR2 FQNEAQ (reference sequence). This CDR3 has 14 residues. Written as DNA, the CDR3 is TGTGCCAGCAGCCCACGGGGGGCGAACCAGCCCCAGCATTTT. As protein: CASSPRGANQPQHF.

This clonotype was recorded many times. The chain recombines TRBV2 with TRBJ1-4; D is perhaps TRBD1 (5 bases). Trimming took 7 bases from V and 7 from J, leaving 13 bases between them. The CDR3 is made up of 13 amino acids. Germline V gives CDR1 SNHLY, CDR2 FYNNEI. CDR3 DNA: TGTGCCAGCATGTGGGGGTCGGGTGAAAAACTGTTTTTT. Translation gives CASMWGSGEKLFF.

The chain recombines TRBV11-2 with TRBJ1-3, with D possibly TRBD1 on 5 matching bases. V gave up 0 bases and J gave up 9 bases, with 12 bases separating them. Germline lookup yields CDR1 SGHAT and CDR2 FQNNGV. The CDR3 consists of 14 residues. For the CDR3, the DNA is TGTGCCAGCAGCTTAGACAGGGCCGGGCGCACCATATATTTT. It codes for CASSLDRAGRTIYF.